The clone carrying this T cell receptor beta chain was picked up a small number of times. In germline, CDR1 is MGHRA, CDR2 YSYEKL. The CDR3 runs to 15 residues. Trimming shortened V by 3 bases and J by 5 bases, and 16 bases separated the two germline ends. These data belong to a study of cytomegalovirus exposure and HLA in healthy donors. PCR was performed using 60 Vbeta and 13 Jbeta primers. Produced via immunoSEQ multiplex PCR; TCRdb's table is partial and in-frame only. The data show a few hundred thousand clones, over 70% seen once. Sequenced sample: PBMCs. The rearrangement links TRBV4-1 to TRBJ1-2; D is unresolved. This receptor was taken from a girl under 10 years old in good health and CMV-seronegative. CDR3 in amino acids: CASSHIDRGEYGYTF. The CDR3, as DNA: TGCGCCAGCAGCCATATTGACCGCGGGGAATATGGCTACACCTTC.